The entry that follows covers one T cell receptor beta chain sequence. Its specificity is unknown. The data originate from a study of T cells in Graves' hyperthyroidism and ophthalmopathy. The wider study: Upon initial diagnosis and before any treatment, peripheral blood was collected. Study-level findings and limits: Blood also carried most thyroid clonotypes expanded above 0.001. Ophthalmopathy got predicted by the model a median roughly six months before its onset.

It was RNA transcripts that yielded the amplified TCR beta CDR3 regions. A set of HTBI primers served as the primers for a first-round RT-PCR of the TCR CDR3. Each CDR3 protein is one row after TCRdb ran MiXCR on the multiplex PCR reads. The table records roughly 290,000 distinct CDR3 sequences, around 15% of them present only once. CDR3 length: 16 amino acids. V shed 2 bases and J shed 5 bases, with 19 bases lying between them. Looked up from germline, CDR1 is SEHNR and CDR2 is FQNEAQ (reference sequence). Fresh 10 ml peripheral blood yielded PBMCs. The TCR originated in a woman in her thirties or forties with Graves' hyperthyroidism. The chain uses TRBV7-9 and TRBJ2-7; D remains unclear. Input material: blood. The CDR3 reads CASSLPEPQGLDEQYF. The CDR3 DNA reads TGTGCCAGCAGCTTACCGGAGCCCCAAGGGTTGGACGAGCAGTACTTC. Drawing the rest from reference TRBV7-9 and TRBJ2-7, the complete variable domain is DTGVSQNPRHKITKRGQNVTFRCDPISEHNRLYWYRQTLGQGPEFLTYFQNEAQLEKSRLLSDRFSAERPKGSFSTLEIQRTEQGDSAMYLCASSLPEPQGLDEQYFGPGTRLTVT.